This passage covers 32 T cell receptor beta chains from one sample sequenced in a study of CD8+ T cells in alopecia areata. cDNA serving as the sequencing template came from extracted, reverse transcribed RNA. Sequenced by immunoSEQ multiplex PCR; TCRdb stores in-frame clones only, minus some. The profile covers more than 85,000 clones, with around two fifths appearing a single time and approximately 0.79% taken by the ten largest. The specimen sequenced was CD4+ T cells sorted from blood. The receptor source for this set is a human donor with alopecia areata.

V usage is TRBV7-9 and J usage is TRBJ2-7; tentative D call: TRBD2 (5 bases). Trimming shortened V by 1 base and J by 2 bases, and 15 bases separated the two germline ends. The CDR3 runs to 16 residues. CDR1 SEHNR and CDR2 FQNEAQ come from the germline V gene (reference sequence). DNA of the CDR3: TGTGCCAGCAGCTTAGTGGTAGGTAGCGCGGCCTACGAGCAGTACTTC. Translated, it gives CASSLVVGSAAYEQYF.

The rearrangement uses TRBV5-1 and TRBJ2-7; no clear D gene. Germline V gene data show CDR1 as SGHRS and CDR2 as YFSETQ. V dropped 2 bases and J dropped 1 base, with 13 bases sitting between them. There are 15 residues in the CDR3. This CDR3 reads CASSLVYGKSYEQYF. DNA for the CDR3: TGCGCCAGCAGCTTAGTCTATGGGAAGTCCTACGAGCAGTACTTC.

The CDR3 region is CASRPTVSSYNEQFF. The CDR3 DNA is TGCGCCAGCAGACCGACGGTGAGCTCCTACAATGAGCAGTTCTTC. The V and J genes are TRBV23-1 and TRBJ2-1; D is unresolved. TRBV23-1 is flagged as an ORF with uncertain function. This CDR3 is built from 15 residues. V lost 6 bases and J 0 bases, leaving 12 bases between the germline ends.

This chain uses TRBV5-1 with TRBJ1-2; no definite D call. In germline, CDR1 is SGHRS, CDR2 YFSETQ. This CDR3 has 15 amino acids. The V end was cut by 1 base, the J end by 0 bases, with 10 bases between. The CDR3 DNA sequence: TGCGCCAGCAGCTTGAACCCGGAAGCTAACTATGGCTACACCTTC. It codes for CASSLNPEANYGYTF.

The chain combines TRBV30 with TRBJ1-1; a possible D gene is TRBD1 (6 bases). Germline CDR1 and CDR2: GTSNPN and SVGIG (reference sequence). The CDR3 is 15 residues long. V was clipped by 2 bases and J by 0 bases, with 13 bases between them. The CDR3 sequence: CAWSRGARMNTEAFF. The CDR3, as DNA: TGTGCCTGGAGTAGGGGGGCTCGTATGAACACTGAAGCTTTCTTT.

The sample holds many counts of this clone. The chain combines TRBV10-2 with TRBJ2-3; 8 bases are a match to TRBD2. The CDR3 runs to 14 residues. Germline V gene sequence: CDR1 WSHSY, CDR2 SAAADI. V shed 3 bases and J 2 bases; nucleotides not matched to a gene: 1. The CDR3 loop reads CASSDGGATDTQYF. The CDR3 nucleotides read TGCGCCAGCAGTGACGGGGGGGCCACAGATACGCAGTATTTT.

This rearrangement joins TRBV30 to TRBJ2-1; TRBD1 or TRBD2 may be the D gene (5 bases each). Germline CDR1 reads GTSNPN; CDR2 reads SVGIG (reference sequence). The V gene lost 2 bases and the J gene lost 15 bases, with 20 bases spanning the gap. This CDR3 is built from 13 residues. Here the CDR3 reads CAWSMDQGPSGFF. The CDR3 DNA reads TGTGCCTGGAGTATGGACCAGGGACCGAGCGGGTTCTTC.

The rearrangement joins TRBV5-1 to TRBJ2-1, with D maybe TRBD2 (5 bases). The ends were cut back, 2 bases at V and 5 bases at J, with 17 bases in the middle. CDR3 length equals 16 residues. Germline CDR1 SGHRS, CDR2 YFSETQ. The CDR3 nucleotides read TGCGCCAGCAGCTTTATCGGGGTCCAGCTCCACAATGAGCAGTTCTTC. The encoded protein is CASSFIGVQLHNEQFF.

This clone was counted a few times. This chain joins TRBV4-3 and TRBJ2-1; TRBD2 agrees at 8 bases. Looked up from germline, CDR1 is LGHNA and CDR2 is YSLEER. Trimming took 2 bases from V and 12 from J; bases not matched to a gene: 9. The CDR3 totals 14 residues. CDR3 sequence: CASSQHGLASSQFF. The CDR3 DNA follows: TGCGCCAGCAGCCAACATGGACTAGCTTCTTCGCAGTTCTTC.

This clone has at least ten counts. The chain is built from TRBV15 and TRBJ2-1; tentatively, D is TRBD1 (5 bases). V was clipped by 8 bases and J by 2 bases, with 13 bases between them. Looked up from germline, CDR1 is LNHNV and CDR2 is YYDKDF (reference sequence). This CDR3 is 14 amino acids long. CDR3 amino acids: CATGDRRTYNEQFF. The CDR3 nucleotides read TGTGCCACCGGAGACAGACGGACCTACAATGAGCAGTTCTTC.

The V and J genes are TRBV11-2 and TRBJ2-3; D is perhaps TRBD1 (6 bases). V lost 5 bases, J lost 11 bases, and 14 bases lay in between. This CDR3 contains 12 residues. CDR1 is SGHAT and CDR2 is FQNNGV in the germline V gene. The CDR3 region has the DNA TGTGCCAGCAGCGGCTCCGGGACATTGCAGTATTTT. It translates to CASSGSGTLQYF.

Concerning this clone itself: Other DNA sequences in this specimen translate into the identical CDR3. The chain uses TRBV30 and TRBJ1-3; no clear D gene. Looked up from germline, CDR1 is GTSNPN and CDR2 is SVGIG (reference sequence). This CDR3 contains 12 residues. V shed 0 bases and J shed 4 bases, with 4 bases lying between them. The CDR3, as DNA: TGTGCCTGGAGTGTGTCCGGAAACACCATATATTTT. Amino acids: CAWSVSGNTIYF. Supplemented by reference TRBV30 and TRBJ1-3, the full variable domain reads SQTIHQWPATLVQPVGSPLSLECTVEGTSNPNLYWYRQAAGRGLQLLFYSVGIGQISSEVPQNLSASRPQDRQFILSSKKLLLSDSGFYLCAWSVSGNTIYFGEGSWLTVV.

V and J are TRBV30 and TRBJ1-6; 11 nucleotides match TRBD1. The CDR3 loop spans 15 amino acids. Germline assignment: CDR1 GTSNPN and CDR2 SVGIG (reference sequence). With 3 bases clipped from V and 6 bases from J, the junction kept 4 bases outside the gene matches. The CDR3 protein is CAWRPGTGGNSPLHF. The CDR3 DNA reads as TGTGCCTGGAGACCAGGGACAGGGGGTAATTCACCCCTCCACTTT.

J is TRBJ2-1 and V is TRBV5-1; D may be TRBD2 (5 bases). Germline V CDR1 and CDR2: SGHRS, YFSETQ. This CDR3 region has 17 residues. V dropped 2 bases and J dropped 1 base, with 16 bases sitting between them. CDR3 coding DNA: TGCGCCAGCAGCTTTTTCCGCGGCGGGCGATCCTACAATGAGCAGTTCTTC. Translated, it gives CASSFFRGGRSYNEQFF.

This clone was observed a handful of times. The chain combines TRBV29-1 with TRBJ2-7; D ambiguous. The CDR3 is 12 amino acids. The germline V and J ends were trimmed by 6 bases and 2 bases, with 11 bases remaining between them. Germline V gives CDR1 SQVTM, CDR2 ANQGSEA. CDR3 residues: CSVSNRPYEQYF. The CDR3 region has the DNA TGCAGCGTGTCGAACAGACCCTACGAGCAGTACTTC.

The CDR3 region is CASRPSGPSYNEQFF. CDR3 DNA sequence: TGTGCCAGCAGGCCCAGCGGGCCGTCCTACAATGAGCAGTTCTTC. The chain recombines TRBV6-6 with TRBJ2-1, with D perhaps matching TRBD2 (6 bases). The CDR3 extends over 15 amino acids. V was clipped by 6 bases and J by 1 base, with 13 bases between them. Germline CDR1 and CDR2: MNHNY and SVGAGI (reference sequence).

The gene calls are TRBV10-3 and TRBJ1-2; 8 nucleotides align to TRBD1. CDR3 length: 13 amino acids. V dropped 5 bases and J dropped 2; count of bases not matched to a gene: 1. Germline loops: CDR1 ENHRY, CDR2 SYGVKD. The CDR3 is CAISQGANYGYTF. The CDR3 coding sequence is TGTGCCATCAGTCAGGGGGCCAACTATGGCTACACCTTC.

This clone was counted a single time. This chain uses TRBV27 with TRBJ2-5; tentative D call: TRBD2 (5 bases). Trimming removed 5 bases at V and 4 bases at J, with 11 bases between. Germline CDR1 reads MNHEY; CDR2 reads SMNVEV (reference sequence). The CDR3 sequence is 13 residues long. In DNA form, the CDR3 reads TGTGCCAGCAGTCTTCTCGAGGGAGAGACCCAGTACTTC. It encodes CASSLLEGETQYF.

This chain uses TRBV5-1 with TRBJ1-6; D is perhaps TRBD1 (5 bases). CDR1 SGHRS and CDR2 YFSETQ come from the germline V gene. This CDR3 spans 14 amino acids. V lost 1 base, J lost 8 bases, and 10 bases lay in between. The CDR3 nucleotides are TGCGCCAGCAGCTTGACAGTGGGGGATTCACCCCTCCACTTT. Its translation: CASSLTVGDSPLHF.

The V and J genes are TRBV11-2 and TRBJ2-1; tentative D call: TRBD2 (5 bases). The CDR3 totals 12 residues. V shed 2 bases and J shed 7 bases, with 6 bases lying between them. Germline assignment: CDR1 SGHAT and CDR2 FQNNGV. Written as DNA, the CDR3 is TGTGCCAGCAGCTTACCGGGGAATGAGCAGTTCTTC. Its protein product is CASSLPGNEQFF.

The chain employs TRBV30 and TRBJ2-2, with 12 bases lining up with TRBD2. The V and J ends lost 5 bases and 6 bases, in that order; junction bases with no gene match: 4. CDR1 and CDR2 from the germline V gene are GTSNPN and SVGIG (reference sequence). The CDR3 has 14 amino acids. The CDR3 protein is CAWAGTSGPGELFF. Here the CDR3 DNA reads TGTGCCTGGGCCGGGACTAGCGGGCCCGGGGAGCTGTTTTTT. Combining the CDR3 with reference TRBV30 and TRBJ2-2 gives the whole variable domain SQTIHQWPATLVQPVGSPLSLECTVEGTSNPNLYWYRQAAGRGLQLLFYSVGIGQISSEVPQNLSASRPQDRQFILSSKKLLLSDSGFYLCAWAGTSGPGELFFGEGSRLTVL.

The J gene is TRBJ1-4, the V gene TRBV30; no firm D call. The germline gives CDR1 GTSNPN, CDR2 SVGIG (reference sequence). This CDR3 region has 12 residues. V was trimmed by 4 bases and J by 8 bases, leaving 11 bases between them. The CDR3 here is CAWTSVEEKLFF. CDR3 bases: TGTGCCTGGACCTCCGTAGAGGAAAAACTGTTTTTT.

This sequence joins TRBV30 and TRBJ2-7, with D possibly TRBD2 on 5 matching bases. The ends were cut back, 2 bases at V and 0 bases at J, with 14 bases in the middle. From germline, CDR1 is GTSNPN and CDR2 SVGIG (reference sequence). The CDR3 is 15 amino acids. The DNA for the CDR3 is TGTGCCTGGAGTCGCGACCGGGGAGCCTCCTACGAGCAGTACTTC. Its translation: CAWSRDRGASYEQYF.

This sequence joins TRBV10-3 and TRBJ2-7, with D uncertain. The germline CDR1 and CDR2 sequences are ENHRY and SYGVKD. The CDR3 contains 12 residues. Trimming left V 2 bases short and J 6 bases short, with 8 bases between. The CDR3 reads CAISEPDFEQYF. CDR3 nucleotides: TGTGCCATCAGTGAGCCCGACTTCGAGCAGTACTTC.

The chain employs TRBV11-2 and TRBJ2-1; tentative D call: TRBD1 (5 bases). Trimming removed 3 bases at V and 4 bases at J, with 10 bases between. CDR3 size: 14 residues. CDR1 SGHAT and CDR2 FQNNGV come from the germline V gene. CDR3 residues: CASSLDTLYNEQFF. CDR3 DNA sequence: TGTGCCAGCAGCTTGGACACTCTATACAATGAGCAGTTCTTC.

In its sample, this clone was seen a few times. Within the sample, other DNA sequences also encode this same CDR3. The chain combines TRBV29-1 with TRBJ1-1; D is ambiguous. The germline CDR1 and CDR2 sequences are SQVTM and ANQGSEA. V lost 4 bases and J 0 bases, leaving 6 bases between the germline ends. This CDR3 has 12 amino acids. CDR3 sequence: CSVGGMNTEAFF. DNA of the CDR3: TGCAGCGTTGGCGGGATGAACACTGAAGCTTTCTTT.

This clone appeared a few times. V usage is TRBV29-1 and J usage is TRBJ2-1; D ambiguous. Trimming shortened V by 2 bases and J by 5 bases, and 13 bases separated the two germline ends. Germline values: CDR1 SQVTM, CDR2 ANQGSEA. This CDR3 has 14 residues. This CDR3 reads CSVESTVTNNEQFF. DNA for the CDR3: TGCAGCGTTGAATCGACGGTGACAAACAATGAGCAGTTCTTC.

This sequence joins TRBV4-1 and TRBJ2-6, with D unresolved. This CDR3 comprises 16 residues. Trimming left V 0 bases short and J 0 bases short, with 6 bases between. The germline gives CDR1 MGHRA, CDR2 YSYEKL. The CDR3 coding sequence is TGCGCCAGCAGCCAAGATGGCAGCTCTGGGGCCAACGTCCTGACTTTC. Its translation is CASSQDGSSGANVLTF.

The rearrangement links TRBV5-1 to TRBJ1-1; TRBD1 might be the D (5 bases). The CDR3 has 15 residues. Trimming took off 0 bases at V and 4 bases at J, with 13 bases between the two ends. CDR1 is SGHRS, CDR2 YFSETQ, per germline. The CDR3 reads CASSLGVWGSTEAFF. The CDR3 DNA follows: TGCGCCAGCAGCTTGGGCGTGTGGGGGAGCACTGAAGCTTTCTTT.

V is TRBV19 and J is TRBJ2-3; 7 nucleotides line up with TRBD2. Germline CDR1 reads LNHDA; CDR2 reads SQIVND (reference sequence). Losses at the gene ends were 4 bases for V and 1 base for J; bases not matched to a gene: 8. This CDR3 comprises 16 residues. CDR3 in amino acids: CASSNRGRERTDTQYF. The CDR3 nucleotides are TGTGCCAGTAGTAACCGGGGGAGGGAGCGCACAGATACGCAGTATTTT.

For the CDR3, the DNA is TGTGCCAGCAGCGCCCCTATCCAGGGATCACCCCTCCACTTT. This encodes CASSAPIQGSPLHF. This sequence joins TRBV25-1 and TRBJ1-6; D is possibly TRBD1 (5 bases). Trimming removed 6 bases at V and 10 bases at J, with 16 bases between. The CDR3 runs to 14 residues. In germline, CDR1 is MGHDK, CDR2 SYGVNS.

The sample holds a few counts of this clone. The chain uses TRBV29-1 and TRBJ2-3, with TRBD2 matching over 9 bases. The CDR3 extends over 15 amino acids. Unmatched junction bases numbered 10, after V lost 4 bases and J lost 5 bases. The germline V gene has CDR1 SQVTM and CDR2 ANQGSEA. The CDR3 coding sequence is TGCAGCGTTGGCGAGCTAGCGGGAAGGTTAGATACGCAGTATTTT. Protein: CSVGELAGRLDTQYF.